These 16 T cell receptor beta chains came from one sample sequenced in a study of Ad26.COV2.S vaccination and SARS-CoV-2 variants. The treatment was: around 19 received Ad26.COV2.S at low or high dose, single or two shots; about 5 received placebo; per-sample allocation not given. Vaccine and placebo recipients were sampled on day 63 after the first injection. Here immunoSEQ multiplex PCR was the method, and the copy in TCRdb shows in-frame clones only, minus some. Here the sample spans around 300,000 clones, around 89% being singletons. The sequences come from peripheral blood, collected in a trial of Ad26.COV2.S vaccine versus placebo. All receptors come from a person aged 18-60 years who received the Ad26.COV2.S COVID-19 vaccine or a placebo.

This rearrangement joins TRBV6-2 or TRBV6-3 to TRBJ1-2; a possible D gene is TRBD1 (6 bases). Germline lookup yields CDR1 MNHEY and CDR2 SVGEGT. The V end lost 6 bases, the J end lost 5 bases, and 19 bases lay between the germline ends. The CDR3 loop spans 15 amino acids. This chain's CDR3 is CASSQQGPRRYGYTF. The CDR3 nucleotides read TGTGCCAGCAGCCAACAGGGTCCCCGGAGATATGGCTACACCTTC.

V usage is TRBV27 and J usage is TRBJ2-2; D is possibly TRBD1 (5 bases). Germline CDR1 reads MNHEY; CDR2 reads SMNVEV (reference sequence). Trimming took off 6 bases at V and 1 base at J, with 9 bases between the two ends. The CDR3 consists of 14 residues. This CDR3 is CASSLDRNTGELFF. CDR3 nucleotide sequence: TGTGCCAGCAGCCTAGACAGGAACACCGGGGAGCTGTTTTTT.

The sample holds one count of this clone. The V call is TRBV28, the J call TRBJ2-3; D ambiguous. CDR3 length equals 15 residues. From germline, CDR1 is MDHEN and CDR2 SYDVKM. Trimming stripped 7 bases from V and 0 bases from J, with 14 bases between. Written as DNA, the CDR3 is TGTGCCAGCAAACGGAGAAGCCCGAGCACAGATACGCAGTATTTT. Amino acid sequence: CASKRRSPSTDTQYF.

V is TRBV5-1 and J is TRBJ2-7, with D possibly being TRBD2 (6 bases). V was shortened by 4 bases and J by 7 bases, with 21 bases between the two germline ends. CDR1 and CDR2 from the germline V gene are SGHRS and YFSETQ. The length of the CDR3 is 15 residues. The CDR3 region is CASSNWAGAGREQYF. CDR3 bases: TGCGCCAGCAGCAATTGGGCGGGCGCGGGGCGGGAGCAGTACTTC. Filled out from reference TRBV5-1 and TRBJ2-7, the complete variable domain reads KAGVTQTPRYLIKTRGQQVTLSCSPISGHRSVSWYQQTPGQGLQFLFEYFSETQRNKGNFPGRFSGRQFSNSRSEMNVSTLELGDSALYLCASSNWAGAGREQYFGPGTRLTVT.

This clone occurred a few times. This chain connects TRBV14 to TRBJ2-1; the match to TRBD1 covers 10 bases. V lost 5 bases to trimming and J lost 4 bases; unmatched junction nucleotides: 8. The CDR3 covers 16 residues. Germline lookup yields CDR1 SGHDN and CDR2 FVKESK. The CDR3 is CASSTWTGGVYNEQFF. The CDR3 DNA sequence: TGTGCCAGCAGCACATGGACAGGGGGGGTTTACAATGAGCAGTTCTTC.

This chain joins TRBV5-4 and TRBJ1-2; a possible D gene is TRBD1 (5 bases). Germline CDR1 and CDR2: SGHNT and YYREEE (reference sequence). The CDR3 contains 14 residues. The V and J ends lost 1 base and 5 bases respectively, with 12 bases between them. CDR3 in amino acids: CASSLKGAIYGYTF. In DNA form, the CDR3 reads TGTGCCAGCAGCTTGAAAGGGGCCATTTATGGCTACACCTTC. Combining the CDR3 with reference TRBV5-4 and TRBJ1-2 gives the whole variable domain ETGVTQSPTHLIKTRGQQVTLRCSSQSGHNTVSWYQQALGQGPQFIFQYYREEENGRGNFPPRFSGLQFPNYSSELNVNALELDDSALYLCASSLKGAIYGYTFGSGTRLTVV.

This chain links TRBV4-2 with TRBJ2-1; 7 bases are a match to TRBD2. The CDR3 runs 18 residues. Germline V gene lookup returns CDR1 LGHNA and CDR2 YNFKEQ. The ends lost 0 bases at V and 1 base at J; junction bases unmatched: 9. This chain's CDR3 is CASSQDGLERGSYNEQFF. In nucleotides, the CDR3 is TGTGCCAGCAGCCAAGATGGCCTTGAGCGGGGTTCCTACAATGAGCAGTTCTTC.

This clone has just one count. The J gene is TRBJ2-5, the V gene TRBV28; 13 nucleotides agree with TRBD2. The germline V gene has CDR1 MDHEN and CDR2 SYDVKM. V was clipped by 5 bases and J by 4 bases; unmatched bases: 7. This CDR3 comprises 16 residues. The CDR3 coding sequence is TGTGCCAGCAGTCCATGGACTAGCGGGAGTGGAGAGACCCAGTACTTC. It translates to CASSPWTSGSGETQYF.

The CDR3 reads CASSEDTNYNEQFF. The CDR3 coding sequence is TGTGCCAGCAGCGAGGACACGAACTACAATGAGCAGTTCTTC. The V call is TRBV11-2, the J call TRBJ2-1; maybe TRBD1 (5 bases). Trimming left V 5 bases short and J 3 bases short, with 11 bases between. In germline, CDR1 is SGHAT, CDR2 FQNNGV. The CDR3 is 14 residues long. The whole variable domain, filled in from reference TRBV11-2 and TRBJ2-1, reads EAGVAQSPRYKIIEKRQSVAFWCNPISGHATLYWYQQILGQGPKLLIQFQNNGVVDDSQLPKDRFSAERLKGVDSTLKIQPAKLEDSAVYLCASSEDTNYNEQFFGPGTRLTVL.

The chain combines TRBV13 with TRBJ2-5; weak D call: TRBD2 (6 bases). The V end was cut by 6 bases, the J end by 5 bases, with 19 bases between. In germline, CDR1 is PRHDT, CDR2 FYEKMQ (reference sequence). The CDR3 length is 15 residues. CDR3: CASRYGRGRDETQYF. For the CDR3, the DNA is TGTGCCAGCAGATACGGGAGAGGTCGGGACGAGACCCAGTACTTC.

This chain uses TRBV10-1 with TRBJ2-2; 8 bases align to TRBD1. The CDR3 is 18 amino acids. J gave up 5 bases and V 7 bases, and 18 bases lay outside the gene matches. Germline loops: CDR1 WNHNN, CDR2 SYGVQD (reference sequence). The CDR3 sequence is CASNLTGAPLLTTGELFF. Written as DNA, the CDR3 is TGCGCCAGCAACCTGACAGGGGCGCCACTGCTTACTACCGGGGAGCTGTTTTTT.

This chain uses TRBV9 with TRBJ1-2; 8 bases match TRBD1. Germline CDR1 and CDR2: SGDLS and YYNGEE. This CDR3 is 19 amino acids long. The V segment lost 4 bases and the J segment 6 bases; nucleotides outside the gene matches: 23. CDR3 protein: CASSLGLRRAPRGLDGYTF. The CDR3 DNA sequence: TGTGCCAGCAGCCTAGGCCTCAGGCGGGCTCCCAGGGGGCTGGATGGCTACACCTTC.

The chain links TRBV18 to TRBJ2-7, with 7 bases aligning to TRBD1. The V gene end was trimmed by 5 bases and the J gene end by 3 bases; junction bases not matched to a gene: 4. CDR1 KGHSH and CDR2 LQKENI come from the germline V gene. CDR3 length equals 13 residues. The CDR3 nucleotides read TGTGCCAGCTCAGATGACAGGGACTACGAGCAGTACTTC. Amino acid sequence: CASSDDRDYEQYF.

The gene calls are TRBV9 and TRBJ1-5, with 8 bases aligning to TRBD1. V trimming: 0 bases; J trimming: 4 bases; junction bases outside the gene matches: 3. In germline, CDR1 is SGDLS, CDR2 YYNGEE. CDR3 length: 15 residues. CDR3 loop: CASSVGDRINQPQHF. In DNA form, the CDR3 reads TGTGCCAGCAGCGTAGGGGACAGGATAAATCAGCCCCAGCATTTT.

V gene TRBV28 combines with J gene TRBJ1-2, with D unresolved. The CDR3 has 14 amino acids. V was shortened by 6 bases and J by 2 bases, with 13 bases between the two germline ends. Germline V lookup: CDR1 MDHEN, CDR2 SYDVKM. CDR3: CASRLDSTNYGYTF. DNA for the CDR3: TGTGCCAGCAGGCTCGACTCCACGAACTATGGCTACACCTTC.

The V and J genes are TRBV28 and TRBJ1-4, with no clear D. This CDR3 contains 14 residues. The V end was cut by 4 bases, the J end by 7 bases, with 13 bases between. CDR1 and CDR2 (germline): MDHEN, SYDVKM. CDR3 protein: CASSSLMRVEKLFF. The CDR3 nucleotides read TGTGCCAGCAGTTCCCTTATGCGGGTTGAAAAACTGTTTTTT.